This passage covers 9 T cell receptor beta chains from one sample sequenced in a study of blood T cell repertoires in COVID-19. Only in-frame clones appear in the TCRdb table, and some are missing; sequencing was by immunoSEQ multiplex PCR. The data contain more than 300,000 clones, roughly 90% of them singletons. The sequenced material came from PBMCs or T cells enriched from blood (not recorded which). All receptors come from a woman in her thirties who had been exposed to COVID-19.

This rearrangement joins TRBV7-8 to TRBJ1-5; TRBD1 matches 8 bases. V dropped 4 bases and J dropped 0; count of bases not matched to a gene: 5. The germline V gene has CDR1 SGHVS and CDR2 FQNEAQ. The CDR3 spans 16 residues. The CDR3 DNA reads TGTGCCAGCAGCTCAAGGGACAGGAATAGCAATCAGCCCCAGCATTTT. Its protein is CASSSRDRNSNQPQHF.

The V gene is TRBV7-9, the J gene TRBJ2-1, with a weak D call TRBD1 (6 bases). The CDR3 is 15 residues long. Trimming cost V 2 bases and J 2 bases, with 10 bases left between them. CDR1 is SEHNR, CDR2 FQNEAQ, per germline (reference sequence). The CDR3: CASSLFQGPYNEQFF. DNA of the CDR3: TGTGCCAGCAGCTTATTCCAGGGGCCCTACAATGAGCAGTTCTTC.

The V gene is TRBV27, the J gene TRBJ1-1; unclear D gene. Germline lookup yields CDR1 MNHEY and CDR2 SMNVEV (reference sequence). V lost 2 bases and J 0 bases, leaving 10 bases between the germline ends. This CDR3 comprises 15 residues. CDR3 in DNA: TGTGCCAGCAGTTTAGGGCCTAACATGAACACTGAAGCTTTCTTT. Translation gives CASSLGPNMNTEAFF.

DNA for the CDR3: TGTGCCAGCAGTCGACAGGGAGGGAACACTGAAGCTTTCTTT. This sequence encodes CASSRQGGNTEAFF. The chain is built from TRBV11-3 and TRBJ1-1; TRBD1 matches at 7 bases. Trimming cost V 6 bases and J 1 base; bases outside gene matches: 5. Germline CDR1 reads SGHNT; CDR2 reads YENEEA. This CDR3 spans 14 amino acids.

The chain uses TRBV19 and TRBJ1-1; TRBD1 is a possible D gene (5 bases). The germline CDR1 and CDR2 sequences are LNHDA and SQIVND (reference sequence). V lost 10 bases and J lost 4, with 19 bases in between. The CDR3 covers 14 residues. The CDR3 DNA is TGTGCCATAAGAACCGACAGAGTGAGCACTGAAGCTTTCTTT. Protein sequence: CAIRTDRVSTEAFF.

V usage is TRBV3-1 (or the pseudogene TRBV3-2) and J usage is TRBJ2-1, with a weak D call TRBD2 (6 bases). Per the germline V gene, CDR1 is LGHDT and CDR2 is YNNKEL (reference sequence). The CDR3 is 17 residues long. The germline V and J ends were trimmed by 0 bases and 5 bases, with 17 bases remaining between them. The CDR3 bases are TGTGCCAGCAGCCAAGACTATTATTCTTCGGGGGACAATGAGCAGTTCTTC. The encoded protein is CASSQDYYSSGDNEQFF.

The chain is built from TRBV10-3 and TRBJ1-4; the match to TRBD1 covers 7 bases. The CDR3 is 15 amino acids. The germline CDR1 and CDR2 sequences are ENHRY and SYGVKD. V lost 6 bases and J lost 6; bases outside the gene matches: 10. The CDR3 DNA follows: TGTGCCATCAGAGCCCGACAGGGAGGAGATGAAAAACTGTTTTTT. Residues: CAIRARQGGDEKLFF.

J is TRBJ1-4 and V is TRBV19; D is perhaps TRBD1 (6 bases). Per germline, CDR1 LNHDA and CDR2 SQIVND (reference sequence). Trimming left V 1 base short and J 6 bases short, with 9 bases between. The CDR3 loop spans 14 amino acids. The CDR3: CASSIVGGDEKLFF. The CDR3 DNA reads as TGTGCCAGTAGTATAGTAGGGGGGGATGAAAAACTGTTTTTT.

The chain has TRBV27 and TRBJ1-1; D gene ambiguous. V lost 0 bases and J lost 4, with 12 bases in between. CDR1 and CDR2 (germline): MNHEY, SMNVEV (reference sequence). There are 15 residues in the CDR3. CDR3 residues: CASSLSIYGGTEAFF. CDR3 in DNA: TGTGCCAGCAGTTTATCGATCTACGGTGGCACTGAAGCTTTCTTT.